Below, 17 T cell receptor beta chains from the same sample are listed, as sequenced in a study of cytomegalovirus exposure and HLA in healthy donors. Primers for the PCR totalled 60 Vbeta and 13 Jbeta. TCRdb's copy holds only in-frame clones and misses some; the assay was immunoSEQ multiplex PCR. The sample holds about 160,000 clones, roughly four fifths seen once. The source material was PBMCs. These receptors were taken from a male donor in good health and CMV-seropositive.

The chain couples TRBV27 to TRBJ2-3; D is unclear. V was pared by 2 bases and J by 3 bases, with 9 bases between. This CDR3 contains 14 residues. Looked up from germline, CDR1 is MNHEY and CDR2 is SMNVEV (reference sequence). In DNA, the CDR3 is TGTGCCAGCAGTTTAAACATCGGGACAGATACGCAGTATTTT. It encodes CASSLNIGTDTQYF.

The rearrangement links TRBV27 to TRBJ1-5; D gene ambiguous. V lost 10 bases and J lost 4, with 11 bases in between. This CDR3 has 12 residues. Germline CDR1 MNHEY, CDR2 SMNVEV (reference sequence). This chain's CDR3 is CAIGRGNQPQHF. Here the CDR3 DNA reads TGTGCCATCGGACGGGGTAATCAGCCCCAGCATTTT.

This clone came up once. This chain joins TRBV7-2 and TRBJ2-1; TRBD2 matches at 13 bases. Trimming removed 2 bases from V and 1 base from J; junction bases left unmatched: 8. The CDR3 sequence is 19 residues long. The germline CDR1 and CDR2 sequences are SGHTA and FQGNSA. CDR3: CASSLRLAGGPQSYNEQFF. The CDR3 bases are TGTGCCAGCAGCTTAAGACTAGCGGGAGGTCCCCAGTCCTACAATGAGCAGTTCTTC.

The chain recombines TRBV15 with TRBJ1-2; weak D call: TRBD1 (5 bases). The germline V gene has CDR1 LNHNV and CDR2 YYDKDF (reference sequence). The CDR3 runs to 13 residues. With 1 base removed from V and 6 bases from J, the gap between germline ends came to 9 bases. The CDR3: CATSRVGANGYTF. In DNA, the CDR3 is TGTGCCACCAGCAGAGTAGGGGCGAATGGCTACACCTTC.

V usage is TRBV30 and J usage is TRBJ1-5, with D possibly being TRBD1 (5 bases). The germline V and J ends were trimmed by 1 base and 5 bases, with 15 bases remaining between them. The CDR3 extends over 15 amino acids. Germline V CDR1 and CDR2: GTSNPN, SVGIG (reference sequence). The CDR3: CAWSAAAGYDQPQHF. CDR3 coding DNA: TGTGCCTGGAGTGCGGCGGCAGGGTATGATCAGCCCCAGCATTTT.

The rearrangement links TRBV28 to TRBJ2-1, with 8 positions matching TRBD2. CDR3 length equals 15 residues. Losses at the gene ends were 7 bases for V and 13 bases for J; bases not matched to a gene: 18. Germline V gene data show CDR1 as MDHEN and CDR2 as SYDVKM. The CDR3 loop is CASTIGLAGRGNQFF. CDR3 coding DNA: TGTGCCAGCACCATCGGGCTAGCGGGTCGGGGAAATCAGTTCTTC.

This chain connects TRBV5-6 to TRBJ1-1; D is possibly TRBD1 (6 bases). Trimming cost V 6 bases and J 3 bases, with 12 bases left between them. The germline gives CDR1 SGHDT, CDR2 YYEEEE. This CDR3 comprises 13 residues. This chain's CDR3 is CASIGRGYTEAFF. DNA for the CDR3: TGTGCCAGCATTGGCAGGGGATACACTGAAGCTTTCTTT. The complete variable domain, with remaining parts taken from reference TRBV5-6 and TRBJ1-1, reads DAGVTQSPTHLIKTRGQQVTLRCSPKSGHDTVSWYQQALGQGPQFIFQYYEEEERQRGNFPDRFSGHQFPNYSSELNVNALLLGDSALYLCASIGRGYTEAFFGQGTRLTVV.

The genes are TRBV5-4 and TRBJ2-7; D unresolved. This CDR3 comprises 14 residues. V dropped 1 base and J dropped 2 bases, with 10 bases sitting between them. Per the germline V gene, CDR1 is SGHNT and CDR2 is YYREEE (reference sequence). CDR3 in amino acids: CASSLSQAPYEQYF. CDR3 in DNA: TGTGCCAGCAGCTTGTCCCAGGCTCCCTACGAGCAGTACTTC.

This chain joins TRBV18 and TRBJ2-7, with D tentatively TRBD1 (6 bases). The V gene lost 3 bases and the J gene lost 0 bases, with 21 bases spanning the gap. CDR1 and CDR2 from the germline V gene are KGHSH and LQKENI. The CDR3 is 18 residues long. The CDR3 DNA reads TGTGCCAGCTCACCGCTAACTTCGTCGGGACACCTCTCCTACGAGCAGTACTTC. Translating it yields CASSPLTSSGHLSYEQYF. Using reference TRBV18 and TRBJ2-7 for the parts outside the CDR3, the full variable domain is NAGVMQNPRHLVRRRGQEARLRCSPMKGHSHVYWYRQLPEEGLKFMVYLQKENIIDESGMPKERFSAEFPKEGPSILRIQQVVRGDSAAYFCASSPLTSSGHLSYEQYFGPGTRLTVT.

The chain is built from TRBV7-9 and TRBJ1-2; D gene unclear. V lost 5 bases and J 10 bases, leaving 8 bases between the germline ends. CDR1 is SEHNR and CDR2 is FQNEAQ in the germline V gene (reference sequence). The CDR3 is made up of 10 amino acids. In DNA, the CDR3 is TGTGCCAGCAGCCCACTGGTCTACACCTTC. As protein: CASSPLVYTF.

The chain is built from TRBV30 and TRBJ2-2, with unresolved D. The germline V gene encodes CDR1 GTSNPN and CDR2 SVGIG (reference sequence). Trimming shortened V by 0 bases and J by 6 bases, and 14 bases separated the two germline ends. The CDR3 spans 15 residues. This CDR3 reads CAWSVSLVLPGELFF. CDR3 DNA: TGTGCCTGGAGTGTAAGCCTAGTCCTGCCCGGGGAGCTGTTTTTT.

CDR3 loop: CAAGGDLNTEAFF. The CDR3 DNA reads as TGTGCCGCCGGGGGAGATTTGAACACTGAAGCTTTCTTT. The chain joins TRBV2 to TRBJ1-1, with a possible D match to TRBD1 (5 bases). Between the trimmed V and J ends, which lost 11 bases and 0 bases, there was a span of 13 bases. The CDR3 runs 13 residues. Germline CDR1 is SNHLY and CDR2 is FYNNEI.

The J gene is TRBJ2-2, the V gene TRBV7-6; 9 bases are shared with TRBD2. V gave up 5 bases and J gave up 1 base; unmatched junction bases: 11. This CDR3 is 18 amino acids long. Germline-derived CDR1 and CDR2 are SGHVS and FNYEAQ. The CDR3: CASSPLIAGAMNTGELFF. CDR3 DNA sequence: TGTGCCAGCAGCCCCCTCATAGCGGGGGCGATGAACACCGGGGAGCTGTTTTTT.

This clone was detected once. V is TRBV30 and J is TRBJ2-7; weak D call: TRBD1 (8 bases). V lost 3 bases, J lost 7 bases, and 25 bases lay in between. The germline CDR1 and CDR2 sequences are GTSNPN and SVGIG (reference sequence). CDR3 length equals 16 residues. CDR3 residues: CAWRGEGRTGSEEQYF. The CDR3 nucleotides read TGTGCCTGGAGGGGGGAGGGCAGGACAGGGTCTGAAGAGCAGTACTTC.

The rearrangement uses TRBV5-4 and TRBJ2-7; TRBD2 matches 11 bases. This CDR3 is 15 amino acids long. J lost 5 bases, V lost 4 bases, and 8 bases had no gene match. Per the germline V gene, CDR1 is SGHNT and CDR2 is YYREEE (reference sequence). CDR3 nucleotides: TGTGCCAGCAGCAACTTAGCGGGAGGGCCGCACGAGCAGTACTTC. Translated, it gives CASSNLAGGPHEQYF. Full variable domain (missing parts from reference TRBV5-4 and TRBJ2-7): ETGVTQSPTHLIKTRGQQVTLRCSSQSGHNTVSWYQQALGQGPQFIFQYYREEENGRGNFPPRFSGLQFPNYSSELNVNALELDDSALYLCASSNLAGGPHEQYFGPGTRLTVT.

This chain links TRBV6-5 with TRBJ1-4; 8 bases line up with TRBD1. V shed 4 bases and J 6 bases; nucleotides not matched to a gene: 7. The CDR3 loop spans 15 amino acids. Germline CDR1 reads MNHEY; CDR2 reads SVGAGI. CDR3 nucleotides: TGTGCCAGCAGTTCATACAGGGGGTCGTATGAAAAACTGTTTTTT. The encoded protein is CASSSYRGSYEKLFF.

There are a few counts of this clone. This chain links TRBV9 with TRBJ2-2; TRBD2 agrees at 10 bases. Germline V lookup: CDR1 SGDLS, CDR2 YYNGEE. CDR3 length equals 16 residues. J gave up 2 bases and V 0 bases, and 1 base lay outside the gene matches. The CDR3 sequence is CASSVELAGNTGELFF. For the CDR3, the DNA is TGTGCCAGCAGCGTAGAACTAGCGGGAAACACCGGGGAGCTGTTTTTT.